These T cell receptor beta chains were read from a single sample in a study of blood T cell repertoires in COVID-19. Assay used: immunoSEQ multiplex PCR; TCRdb lists only in-frame clones, some missing. The sample comprises 90,000 to 120,000 clones, more than 70% of which are singletons, and over 4% rests with the top ten. What was sequenced was peripheral blood. These receptors came from a human donor in a cohort sampled during active COVID-19. Both conserved end residues are part of each CDR3. Each record gives: V gene, D gene, J gene, clone size, CDR3 protein, CDR3 DNA. The D gene is left open where the match is weak. Size is stated for part of the rows, as once, few or many counts, or as a class when the clone is expanded.

>TRBV7-3|TRBD1|TRBJ2-3|.
CASSYLGGDTDTQYF
TGTGCCAGCAGCTATTTAGGGGGCGACACAGATACGCAGTATTTT
>TRBV18|.|TRBJ1-1|.
CASSRHTGVNTEAFF
TGTGCCAGCTCTCGCCACACCGGGGTGAACACTGAAGCTTTCTTT
>TRBV18|.|TRBJ2-1|once
CASSPGSEAEQFF
TGTGCCAGCTCACCCGGCAGTGAGGCTGAGCAGTTCTTC
>TRBV9|TRBD1|TRBJ1-6|.
CASSVANRGRSPLHF
TGTGCCAGCAGCGTAGCTAACAGGGGCCGTTCACCCCTCCACTTT
>TRBV18|.|TRBJ2-4|.
CASSPPYGDSKNIQYF
TGTGCCAGCTCACCGCCTTACGGGGATTCCAAAAACATTCAGTACTTC
>TRBV19|TRBD1|TRBJ2-7|.
CASSMTGGVYEQYF
TGTGCCAGTAGTATGACAGGGGGCGTCTACGAGCAGTACTTC
>TRBV29-1|TRBD1|TRBJ1-1|.
CSVAGTGTEAFF
TGCAGCGTTGCCGGGACAGGCACTGAAGCTTTCTTT
>TRBV18|.|TRBJ1-6|.
CASSPGSSYNSPLHF
TGTGCCAGCTCACCAGGGAGCTCCTATAATTCACCCCTCCACTTT
>TRBV18|.|TRBJ1-6|once
CASSLREGALHF
TGTGCCAGCTCCCTAAGGGAGGGAGCCCTCCACTTT
>TRBV6-2/TRBV6-3|TRBD2|TRBJ2-1|few
CASSLTSGRYSYNEQFF
TGTGCCAGCAGTTTGACTAGCGGGAGGTACTCCTACAATGAGCAGTTCTTC
>TRBV3-1/TRBV3-2|.|TRBJ2-5|.
CASSQLRGETQYF
TGTGCCAGCAGCCAATTACGCGGAGAGACCCAGTACTTC
>TRBV5-1|.|TRBJ2-5|.
CASSFSGVEETQYF
TGCGCCAGCAGCTTTTCGGGAGTGGAAGAGACCCAGTACTTC
>TRBV6-2/TRBV6-3|.|TRBJ1-1|.
CASSYSRVGLHFTEAFF
TGTGCCAGCAGTTACTCGCGGGTCGGCCTGCACTTCACTGAAGCTTTCTTT
>TRBV6-2/TRBV6-3|.|TRBJ2-2|.
CASSYHTLPTEGANTGELFF
TGTGCCAGCAGTTACCACACGCTTCCTACAGAGGGAGCGAACACCGGGGAGCTGTTTTTT
>TRBV3-1/TRBV3-2|.|TRBJ2-7|.
CASSQERAAREQYF
TGTGCCAGCAGCCAAGAGAGGGCAGCCCGCGAGCAGTACTTC
>TRBV4-3|TRBD1|TRBJ1-2|few
CASSTGTGISSYGYTF
TGCGCCAGCAGCACCGGGACAGGGATTTCGAGCTATGGCTACACCTTC
>TRBV19|TRBD2|TRBJ2-2|.
CASSKRDANTGELFF
TGTGCCAGTAGTAAGCGGGATGCGAACACCGGGGAGCTGTTTTTT
>TRBV30|TRBD1|TRBJ1-2|once
CACQTGAEINGYTF
TGTGCCTGTCAGACAGGGGCCGAAATTAATGGCTACACCTTC
>TRBV27|TRBD1|TRBJ1-5|.
CASSLDRGRSQPQHF
TGTGCCAGCAGTTTGGACAGGGGGCGAAGTCAGCCCCAGCATTTT
>TRBV9|TRBD2|TRBJ2-3|.
CASSVTSGSGGDTQYF
TGTGCCAGCAGCGTGACTAGCGGGAGTGGAGGAGATACGCAGTATTTT
>TRBV14|TRBD1|TRBJ2-1|.
CASSQKRQGGVMNEQFF
TGTGCCAGCAGCCAAAAACGACAGGGGGGGGTAATGAATGAGCAGTTCTTC
>TRBV29-1|TRBD2|TRBJ2-1|.
CSVEGTSGINEQFF
TGCAGCGTTGAGGGGACTAGCGGGATAAATGAGCAGTTCTTC
>TRBV7-2|.|TRBJ2-1|.
CASSLLSGVSNEQFF
TGTGCCAGCAGCTTATTGTCAGGGGTGTCAAATGAGCAGTTCTTC